There are many counts of the clone carrying this T cell receptor beta chain. Sorting captured naive CD8 T cells as CD8+CD4-CCR7+CD45RA+. Methods described previously were used for bulk TCR libraries, and listed TCR primers were applied. TCRdb itself ran the PCR reads through MiXCR, one entry per CDR3 protein. Of about 640,000 distinct CDR3 sequences detected, just under 20% appear once; the ten largest clones hold 0.75% to 0.95%. The data were obtained in a study of molecular identifiers for immune sequencing clone quantification. The wider study: Across replicate runs, RNA obtained from approximately 20,000 or 98,000 naive CD8 cells was divided into five, with four undergoing sequencing.

This TCR derives from a human donor in good health. Some libraries in this study had Jurkat cell RNA spiked in. Source material: naive CD8+ T cells from blood, with Jurkat cell RNA spiked in. Described subset: FACS-sorted CD8+CD4-CCR7+CD45RA+ naive T cells.

Written as DNA, the CDR3 is TGTGCCAGCAGTGAGACAGGGGGCTGGTACGAGCAGTACTTC. This translates into CASSETGGWYEQYF. This chain uses TRBV2 with TRBJ2-7, with TRBD1 matching 10 bases. V trimming: 3 bases; J trimming: 4 bases; junction bases outside the gene matches: 3. The CDR3 is made up of 14 amino acids. Germline V gene lookup returns CDR1 SNHLY and CDR2 FYNNEI.